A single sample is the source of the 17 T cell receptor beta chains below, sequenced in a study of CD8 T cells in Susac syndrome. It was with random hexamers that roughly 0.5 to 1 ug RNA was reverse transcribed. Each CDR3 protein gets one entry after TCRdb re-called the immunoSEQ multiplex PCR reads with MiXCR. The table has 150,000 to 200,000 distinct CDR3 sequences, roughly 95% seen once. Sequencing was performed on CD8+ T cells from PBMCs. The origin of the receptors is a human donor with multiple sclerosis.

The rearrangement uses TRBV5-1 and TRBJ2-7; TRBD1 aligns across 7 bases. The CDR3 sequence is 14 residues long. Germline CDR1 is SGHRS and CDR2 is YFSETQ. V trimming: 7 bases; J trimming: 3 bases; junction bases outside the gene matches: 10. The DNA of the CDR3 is TGCGCCAGCGCGCTGACAGGGAACCTCTACGAGCAGTACTTC. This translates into CASALTGNLYEQYF. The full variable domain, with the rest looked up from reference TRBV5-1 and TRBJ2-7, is KAGVTQTPRYLIKTRGQQVTLSCSPISGHRSVSWYQQTPGQGLQFLFEYFSETQRNKGNFPGRFSGRQFSNSRSEMNVSTLELGDSALYLCASALTGNLYEQYFGPGTRLTVT.

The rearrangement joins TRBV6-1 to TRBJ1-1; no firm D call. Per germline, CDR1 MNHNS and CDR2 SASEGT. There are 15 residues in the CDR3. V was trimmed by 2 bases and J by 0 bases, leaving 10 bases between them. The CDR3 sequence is CASSERTGMNTEAFF. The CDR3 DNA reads TGTGCCAGCAGTGAAAGAACCGGCATGAACACTGAAGCTTTCTTT.

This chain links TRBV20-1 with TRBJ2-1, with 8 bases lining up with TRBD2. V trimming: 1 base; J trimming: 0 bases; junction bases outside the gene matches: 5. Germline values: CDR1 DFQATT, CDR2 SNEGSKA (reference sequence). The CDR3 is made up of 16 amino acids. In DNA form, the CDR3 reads TGCAGTGCTAGAGGAACTAGCGGAAGCTCCTACAATGAGCAGTTCTTC. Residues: CSARGTSGSSYNEQFF.

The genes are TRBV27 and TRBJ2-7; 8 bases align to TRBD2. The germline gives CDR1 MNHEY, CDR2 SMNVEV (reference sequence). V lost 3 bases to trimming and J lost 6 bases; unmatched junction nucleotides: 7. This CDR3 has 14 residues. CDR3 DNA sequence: TGTGCCAGCAGTTTCGGAGCGGGAGAGGGCGAGCAGTACTTC. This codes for CASSFGAGEGEQYF.

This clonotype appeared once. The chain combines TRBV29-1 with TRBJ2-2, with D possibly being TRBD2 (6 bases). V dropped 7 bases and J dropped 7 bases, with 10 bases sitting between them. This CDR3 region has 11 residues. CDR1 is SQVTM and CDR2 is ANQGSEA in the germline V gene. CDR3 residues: CSAREVGELFF. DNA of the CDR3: TGCAGCGCAAGGGAGGTCGGGGAGCTGTTTTTT.

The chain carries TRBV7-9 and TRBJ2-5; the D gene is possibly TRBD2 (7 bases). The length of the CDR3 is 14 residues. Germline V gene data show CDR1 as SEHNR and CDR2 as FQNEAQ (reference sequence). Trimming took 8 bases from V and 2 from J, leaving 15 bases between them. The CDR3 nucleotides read TGTGCCAGCCGAAAAGGGGGAGGGCAAGAGACCCAGTACTTC. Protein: CASRKGGGQETQYF.

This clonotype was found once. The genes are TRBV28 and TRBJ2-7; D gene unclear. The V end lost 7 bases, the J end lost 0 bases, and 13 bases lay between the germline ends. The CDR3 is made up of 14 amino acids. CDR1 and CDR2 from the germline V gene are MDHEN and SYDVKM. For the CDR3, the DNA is TGTGCCAGCAAAGGACCTCCAAGCTCCTACGAGCAGTACTTC. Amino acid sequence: CASKGPPSSYEQYF.

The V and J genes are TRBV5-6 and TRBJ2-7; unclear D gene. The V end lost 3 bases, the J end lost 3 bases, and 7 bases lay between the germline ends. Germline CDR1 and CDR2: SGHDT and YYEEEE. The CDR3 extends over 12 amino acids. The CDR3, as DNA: TGTGCCAGCAGCTCCCCGGACTACGAGCAGTACTTC. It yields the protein CASSSPDYEQYF.

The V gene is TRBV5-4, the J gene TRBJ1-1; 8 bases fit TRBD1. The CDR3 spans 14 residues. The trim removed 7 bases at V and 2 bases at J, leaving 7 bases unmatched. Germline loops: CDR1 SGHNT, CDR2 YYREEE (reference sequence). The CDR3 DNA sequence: TGTGCCAGCGGGGGTACAGGGGGAAACACTGAAGCTTTCTTT. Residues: CASGGTGGNTEAFF. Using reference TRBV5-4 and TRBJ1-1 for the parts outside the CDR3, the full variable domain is ETGVTQSPTHLIKTRGQQVTLRCSSQSGHNTVSWYQQALGQGPQFIFQYYREEENGRGNFPPRFSGLQFPNYSSELNVNALELDDSALYLCASGGTGGNTEAFFGQGTRLTVV.

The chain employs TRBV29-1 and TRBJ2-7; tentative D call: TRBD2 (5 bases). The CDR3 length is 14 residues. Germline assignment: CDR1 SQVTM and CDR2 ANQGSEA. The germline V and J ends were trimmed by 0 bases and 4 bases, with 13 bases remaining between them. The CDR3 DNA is TGCAGCGTTGAAGATCCAAGCGGCAATTACGAGCAGTACTTC. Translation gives CSVEDPSGNYEQYF.

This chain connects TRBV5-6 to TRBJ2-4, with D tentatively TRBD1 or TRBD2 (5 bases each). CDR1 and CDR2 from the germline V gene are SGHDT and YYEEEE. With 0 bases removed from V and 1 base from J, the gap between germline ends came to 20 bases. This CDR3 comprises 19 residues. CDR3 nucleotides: TGTGCCAGCAGCTTGGCTCCAGGGTGGGGGTTAACGGCCAAAAACATTCAGTACTTC. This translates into CASSLAPGWGLTAKNIQYF.

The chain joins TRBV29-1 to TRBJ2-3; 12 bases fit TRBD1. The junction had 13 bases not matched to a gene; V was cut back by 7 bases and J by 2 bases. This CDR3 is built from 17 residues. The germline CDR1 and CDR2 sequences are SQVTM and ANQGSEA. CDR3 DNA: TGCAGCGCACTCGGGACAGGGGGCGATGACTTCACAGATACGCAGTATTTT. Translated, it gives CSALGTGGDDFTDTQYF.

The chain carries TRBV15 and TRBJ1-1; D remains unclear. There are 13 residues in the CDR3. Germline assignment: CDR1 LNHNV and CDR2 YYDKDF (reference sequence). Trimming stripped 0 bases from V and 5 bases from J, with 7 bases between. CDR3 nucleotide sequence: TGTGCCACCAGCAGAGATTGGGGAACTGAAGCTTTCTTT. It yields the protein CATSRDWGTEAFF.

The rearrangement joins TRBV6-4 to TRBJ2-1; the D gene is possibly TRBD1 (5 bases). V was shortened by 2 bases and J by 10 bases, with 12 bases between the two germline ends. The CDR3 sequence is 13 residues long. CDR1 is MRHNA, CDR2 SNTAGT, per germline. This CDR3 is CASSDGDRREQFF. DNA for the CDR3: TGTGCCAGCAGTGACGGAGACAGACGGGAGCAGTTCTTC.

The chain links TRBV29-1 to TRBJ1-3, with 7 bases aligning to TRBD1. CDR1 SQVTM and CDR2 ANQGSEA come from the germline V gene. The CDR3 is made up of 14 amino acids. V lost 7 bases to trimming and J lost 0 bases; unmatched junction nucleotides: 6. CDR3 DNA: TGCAGCGGACTACAGGGGACCTCTGGAAACACCATATATTTT. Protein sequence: CSGLQGTSGNTIYF.

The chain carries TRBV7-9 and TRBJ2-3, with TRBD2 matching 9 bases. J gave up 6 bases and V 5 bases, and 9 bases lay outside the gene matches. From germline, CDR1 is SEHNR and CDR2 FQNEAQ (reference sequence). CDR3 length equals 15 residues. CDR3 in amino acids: CASSPLAGMVDTQYF. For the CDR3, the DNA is TGTGCCAGCAGCCCCCTAGCGGGGATGGTGGATACGCAGTATTTT.

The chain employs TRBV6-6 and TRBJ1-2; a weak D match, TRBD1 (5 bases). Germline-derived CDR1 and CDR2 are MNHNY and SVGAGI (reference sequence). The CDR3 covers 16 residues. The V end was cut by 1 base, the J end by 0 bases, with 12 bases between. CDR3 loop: CASSYYSTVTNYGYTF. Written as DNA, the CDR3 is TGTGCCAGCAGTTACTACTCGACAGTCACTAACTATGGCTACACCTTC.